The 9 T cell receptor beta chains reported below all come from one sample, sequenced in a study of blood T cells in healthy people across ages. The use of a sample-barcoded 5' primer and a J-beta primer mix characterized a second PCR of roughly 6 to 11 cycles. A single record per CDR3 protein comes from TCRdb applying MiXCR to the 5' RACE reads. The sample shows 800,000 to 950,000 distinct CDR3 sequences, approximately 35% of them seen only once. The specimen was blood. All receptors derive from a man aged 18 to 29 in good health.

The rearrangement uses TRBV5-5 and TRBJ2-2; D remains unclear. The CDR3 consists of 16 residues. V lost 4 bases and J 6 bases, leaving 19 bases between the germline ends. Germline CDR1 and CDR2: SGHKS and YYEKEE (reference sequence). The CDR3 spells CASSAEFSTTPGELFF. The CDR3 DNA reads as TGTGCCAGCAGCGCGGAGTTCTCCACCACACCCGGGGAGCTGTTTTTT.

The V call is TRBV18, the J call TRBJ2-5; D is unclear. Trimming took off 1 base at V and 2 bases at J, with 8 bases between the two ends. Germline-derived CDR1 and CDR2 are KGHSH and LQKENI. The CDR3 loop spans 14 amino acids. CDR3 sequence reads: CASSPQASQETQYF. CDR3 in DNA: TGTGCCAGCTCACCACAGGCATCTCAAGAGACCCAGTACTTC.

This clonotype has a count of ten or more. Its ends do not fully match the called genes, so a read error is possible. CDR3 loop: CASSLDRFDEQYF. The CDR3 DNA follows: TGTGCTAGCAGCTTGGACAGGTTCGACGAGCAGTACTTC. This sequence joins TRBV7-7 and TRBJ2-7; 7 bases fit TRBD1. Germline assignment: CDR1 SSHAT and CDR2 FNYEAQ (reference sequence). This CDR3 has 13 amino acids.

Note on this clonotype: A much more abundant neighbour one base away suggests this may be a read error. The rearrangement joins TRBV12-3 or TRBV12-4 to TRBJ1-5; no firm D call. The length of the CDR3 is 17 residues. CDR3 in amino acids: CASSLLPKVVSDQPQHF. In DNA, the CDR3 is TGTGCCAGCAGTTTGCTTCCCAAGGTAGTTAGCGATCAGCCCCAGCATTTT.

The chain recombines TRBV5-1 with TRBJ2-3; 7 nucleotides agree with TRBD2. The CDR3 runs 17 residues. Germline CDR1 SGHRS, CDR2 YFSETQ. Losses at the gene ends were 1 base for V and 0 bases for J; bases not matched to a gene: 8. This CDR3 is CASSLFSASGSTDTQYF. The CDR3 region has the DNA TGCGCCAGCAGCTTGTTTTCGGCTAGCGGTAGCACAGATACGCAGTATTTT.

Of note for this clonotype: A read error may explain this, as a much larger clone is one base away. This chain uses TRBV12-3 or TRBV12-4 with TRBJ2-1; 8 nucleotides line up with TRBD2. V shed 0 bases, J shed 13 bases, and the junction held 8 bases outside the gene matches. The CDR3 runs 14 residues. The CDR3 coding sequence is TGTGCCAGCAGTTTAGCTCCTAGCGGGCGGGCACAGTTCTTC. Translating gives CASSLAPSGRAQFF.

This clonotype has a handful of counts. The CDR3, as DNA: TGCAGTGCTAGCGGGGGGCACTCATTTGCGGATGAGCAGTTCTTC. The encoded protein is CSASGGHSFADEQFF. This chain uses TRBV20-1 with TRBJ2-1, with TRBD2 as a possible D gene (7 bases). The V end was cut by 3 bases, the J end by 8 bases, with 20 bases between. CDR3 size: 15 residues. Germline V lookup: CDR1 DFQATT, CDR2 SNEGSKA (reference sequence).

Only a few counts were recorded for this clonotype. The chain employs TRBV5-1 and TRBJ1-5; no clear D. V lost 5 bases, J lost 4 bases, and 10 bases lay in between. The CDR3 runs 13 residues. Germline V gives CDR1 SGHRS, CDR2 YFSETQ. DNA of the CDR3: TGCGCCAGCAGACCCTCCTTTAATCAGCCCCAGCATTTT. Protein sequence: CASRPSFNQPQHF.

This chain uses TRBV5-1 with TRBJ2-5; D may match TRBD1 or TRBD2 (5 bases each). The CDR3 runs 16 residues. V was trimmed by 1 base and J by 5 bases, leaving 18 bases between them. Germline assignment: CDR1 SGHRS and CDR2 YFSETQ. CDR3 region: CASSLTWDGIGETQYF. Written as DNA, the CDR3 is TGCGCCAGCAGCTTGACCTGGGACGGAATCGGCGAGACCCAGTACTTC. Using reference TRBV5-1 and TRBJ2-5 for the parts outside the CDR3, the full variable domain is KAGVTQTPRYLIKTRGQQVTLSCSPISGHRSVSWYQQTPGQGLQFLFEYFSETQRNKGNFPGRFSGRQFSNSRSEMNVSTLELGDSALYLCASSLTWDGIGETQYFGPGTRLLVL.